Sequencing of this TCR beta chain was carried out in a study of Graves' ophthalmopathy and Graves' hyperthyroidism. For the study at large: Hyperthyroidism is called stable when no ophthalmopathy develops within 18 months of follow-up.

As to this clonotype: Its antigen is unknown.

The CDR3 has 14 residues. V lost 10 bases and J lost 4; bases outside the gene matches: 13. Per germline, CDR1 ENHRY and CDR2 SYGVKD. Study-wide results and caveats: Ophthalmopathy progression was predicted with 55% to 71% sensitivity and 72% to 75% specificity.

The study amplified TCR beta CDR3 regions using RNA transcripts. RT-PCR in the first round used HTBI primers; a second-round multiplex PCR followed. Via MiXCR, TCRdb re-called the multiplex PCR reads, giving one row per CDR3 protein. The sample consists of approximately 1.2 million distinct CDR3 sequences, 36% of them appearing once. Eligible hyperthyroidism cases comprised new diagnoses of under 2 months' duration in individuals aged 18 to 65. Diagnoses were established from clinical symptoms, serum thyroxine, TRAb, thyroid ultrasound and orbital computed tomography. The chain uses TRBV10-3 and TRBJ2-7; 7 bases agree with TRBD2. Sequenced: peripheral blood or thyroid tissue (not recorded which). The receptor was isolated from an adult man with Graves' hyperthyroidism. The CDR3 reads CASRSIGGKYEQYF. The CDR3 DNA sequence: TGTGCCAGCAGATCCATCGGGGGGAAATACGAGCAGTACTTC.